This section outlines one TCR beta chain sequence together with its context. Antigen specificity is unknown. The sample comes from a study of memory CD4+ T cells and cytomegalovirus serostatus. About the study: Of the healthy Belgian adults, under 10 were CMV seropositive and more than 20 seronegative.

Findings of the study overall: Each of approximately 61 CMV-associated TCRbeta sequences occurred in one to five individuals.

Single viable CD3+CD4+CD8-CD45RO+ cells were sorted as the memory CD4+ T cells. Positive selection with CD4 microbeads enriched total CD4+ T cells. The CDR3 sequence is 12 residues long. The germline CDR1 and CDR2 sequences are MNHEY and SMNVEV (reference sequence). The V gene lost 6 bases and the J gene lost 8 bases, with 13 bases spanning the gap. In the original processing: Out-of-frame sequences were removed, leaving 2 million to 2.5 million distinct TCRbeta sequences. Generated by immunoSEQ multiplex PCR, the TCRdb table keeps only in-frame clones and is missing some. V, J and clone size reflect that table, while D and trimming were determined from the DNA. The data show 25,000 or so clones, 76% seen once.

The clonotype was recovered from an adult in good health and CMV-seronegative. The rearrangement joins TRBV27 to TRBJ2-5; possibly TRBD1 for D (5 bases). The specimen sequenced was memory CD4+ T cells from blood. CDR3 nucleotide sequence: TGTGCCAGCAGCCGTACAGGCCTTACCCAGTACTTC. Translation gives CASSRTGLTQYF.